This TCR beta chain emerged from a study of blood T cell repertoires in COVID-19 (dated by TCRdb to the early 2020s). About the study as a whole: Collaborator samples came from the United States, Italy and Spain and covered acute and convalescent phases of COVID-19. The repertoires were made available in a free public database intended to serve as a resource for research on the immune response to SARS-CoV-2. The material from the prospective study consisted of cDNA or gDNA derived from T cells, B-cell-depleted T cells, or PBMCs. Nearly every sample came with metadata listing a de-identified subject ID, COVID-19 status, age in years and sex. The samples were drawn from two sources: the first 160 participants of the ongoing ImmuneRACE study, and 1,254 subjects contributed by 6 global collaborators. Where available, HLA class I and class II types were obtained from metadata supplied by the sample provider rather than from assay-based typing. Subjects who had been exposed to COVID-19, were actively infected with it, or had recovered from it provided the deeply sampled blood TCRbeta repertoires that made up the dataset. Overall study results and their limits: How much clinical and demographic metadata was included differed by source and by participant, and the metadata was provided uncurated.

TCRbeta CDR3 regions were amplified from genomic DNA using the immunoSEQ Assay, a bias-controlled multiplex PCR. In the original analysis: Nucleated cell counts per sample were estimated from amplification of reference gene primers within the assay. Sequence reads were collapsed and filtered to measure the absolute abundance of every unique TCRbeta CDR3 rearrangement. Productive Simpson clonality was computed per sample as the square root of Simpson's diversity index over productive rearrangements. TCRdb obtained this table from immuneACCESS and retained in-frame rearrangements with V and J assigned. These tables miss some clones; where compared with another copy, unresolved V genes account for less than half of the shortfall, and the remainder is unexplained. The V and J calls and the clone size are those of that table, but D and trimming were determined from the DNA. The sample records 70,000 to 85,000 clones, roughly 87% of which are singletons. The ten top clones hold approximately 2.9% of the sample.

Collaborating institutions collected whole blood in K2EDTA tubes following their own protocols. For TCRbeta analysis, collaborator samples were shipped as frozen whole blood, as isolated PBMCs, or as DNA extracted from either sample type. Comments on this clone: Its antigen remains undetermined. The record has no base qualities; no much larger clone is one base away.

CDR1 and CDR2 (SGDLS, YYNGEE) derive from the germline V gene. From V the trimming removes 4 bases and from J it removes 7 bases, while the gene matches leave 7 bases of the junction unaccounted for. The CDR3, from cysteine to phenylalanine, totals 14 residues. Only the CDR3 part of the read is kept: 42 bases, read in frame from the first base. The chain is made from TRBV9 and TRBJ1-2, and 10 junction bases match TRBD1. The receptor comes from a woman aged 45 to 65 with active or convalescent COVID-19. What was sequenced was peripheral blood. The sequenced DNA is TGTGCCAGCAGCCAGGGGACAGGGGCGAGTGGCTACACCTTC. It specifies CASSQGTGASGYTF.